Presented here are 30 T cell receptor beta chains from one specimen sequenced in a study of blood T cell repertoires in COVID-19. Using immunoSEQ multiplex PCR, the repertoire was profiled, and TCRdb retains in-frame clones only, with some absent. The sample shows about 430,000 clones, more than 70% of them seen only once. The source material was PBMCs or T cells enriched from blood (not recorded which). The receptors shown here come from a woman younger than 30 who had been exposed to COVID-19.

This chain links TRBV10-1 with TRBJ1-2; tentative D call: TRBD1 (6 bases). V was cut by 2 bases and J by 7 bases, with 11 bases left in between. Germline-derived CDR1 and CDR2 are WNHNN and SYGVQD (reference sequence). This CDR3 spans 13 amino acids. The CDR3 nucleotides read TGCGCCAGCAGTGAGACAGGGCTCCCTGGCTACACCTTC. This gives the protein CASSETGLPGYTF.

The chain uses TRBV15 and TRBJ1-4, with D possibly TRBD1 on 6 matching bases. V was trimmed by 4 bases and J by 6 bases, leaving 12 bases between them. The CDR3 runs 14 residues. Germline V lookup: CDR1 LNHNV, CDR2 YYDKDF (reference sequence). In DNA, the CDR3 is TGTGCCACCAGCAACCGACAGGTAGATGAAAAACTGTTTTTT. It encodes CATSNRQVDEKLFF.

The chain couples TRBV7-2 to TRBJ1-5, with 7 bases aligning to TRBD1. The CDR3 is 15 residues long. The germline V gene has CDR1 SGHTA and CDR2 FQGNSA. The J segment lost 3 bases and the V segment lost 5 bases, leaving 7 bases of the junction unmatched. This CDR3 is CASSTRTGDNQPQHF. DNA of the CDR3: TGTGCCAGCAGCACCCGGACAGGAGACAATCAGCCCCAGCATTTT.

The CDR3 sequence is CASSFGGVGEQYF. The CDR3 coding sequence is TGTGCCAGCAGTTTTGGAGGTGTGGGCGAGCAGTACTTC. The chain combines TRBV28 with TRBJ2-7; a possible D gene is TRBD2 (5 bases). Trimming shortened V by 3 bases and J by 6 bases, and 12 bases separated the two germline ends. The CDR3 consists of 13 residues. CDR1 is MDHEN, CDR2 SYDVKM, per germline.

The rearrangement links TRBV11-2 to TRBJ2-7, with 7 bases that match TRBD2. The V and J ends lost 2 bases and 3 bases, in that order; junction bases with no gene match: 4. The CDR3 loop spans 14 amino acids. CDR1 is SGHAT, CDR2 FQNNGV, per germline. CDR3 bases: TGTGCCAGCAGCTTATCGGGGGGAGGCTACGAGCAGTACTTC. Translation: CASSLSGGGYEQYF.

The gene calls are TRBV7-2 and TRBJ2-1; TRBD2 matches 11 bases. V dropped 5 bases and J dropped 1; count of bases not matched to a gene: 7. The germline gives CDR1 SGHTA, CDR2 FQGNSA. The CDR3 is made up of 17 amino acids. DNA for the CDR3: TGTGCCAGCAGCCCGGGACTAGCGGTCGTTTCCTACAATGAGCAGTTCTTC. Translating it yields CASSPGLAVVSYNEQFF.

The chain combines TRBV3-1 (or the pseudogene TRBV3-2) with TRBJ2-5, with D hard to call. The CDR3 contains 16 residues. Deletions cut 7 bases from V and 4 bases from J, with 22 bases between. CDR1 and CDR2 from the germline V gene are LGHDT and YNNKEL (reference sequence). The CDR3: CASKQIGGGMVETQYF. DNA of the CDR3: TGTGCCAGCAAACAAATAGGCGGCGGAATGGTAGAGACCCAGTACTTC.

Details on this clone: At the DNA level, this CDR3 is encoded by other sequences in the same sample as well. This chain connects TRBV7-2 to TRBJ1-1; maybe TRBD1 (6 bases). The CDR3 sequence is 14 residues long. From germline, CDR1 is SGHTA and CDR2 FQGNSA. Trimming left V 4 bases short and J 0 bases short, with 9 bases between. This chain's CDR3 is CASSSGQLNTEAFF. DNA of the CDR3: TGTGCCAGCAGCTCCGGACAGTTGAACACTGAAGCTTTCTTT.

Concerning this clone: Given the absence of the conserved phenylalanine or tryptophan at the CDR3 end, a read error is likely. Because the CDR3's place on the DNA is in doubt, the DNA is left out and the CDR3 is given as listed by TCRdb. The CDR3 sequence is CASSGGLTQI. The V call is TRBV2, the J call TRBJ1-1. The V gene's germline CDR1 is SNHLY and CDR2 FYNNEI. The CDR3 is 10 residues long, ends included.

This clone was found many times. This sequence joins TRBV2 and TRBJ2-7; possible D gene TRBD1, 6 bases. CDR3 length: 14 residues. In germline, CDR1 is SNHLY, CDR2 FYNNEI. The V and J ends lost 7 bases and 3 bases respectively, with 16 bases between them. CDR3 amino acids: CASTRVGTIYEQYF. CDR3 nucleotides: TGTGCCAGCACCCGGGTCGGGACAATCTACGAGCAGTACTTC.

This chain connects TRBV5-5 to TRBJ2-7, with 8 bases aligning to TRBD1. V trimming: 4 bases; J trimming: 7 bases; junction bases outside the gene matches: 13. Germline V gene sequence: CDR1 SGHKS, CDR2 YYEKEE (reference sequence). The CDR3 is 15 residues long. The CDR3 DNA is TGTGCCAGCAGCCTCTGGATGCGGACAGGGATGGAGCAGTACTTC. Translation gives CASSLWMRTGMEQYF.

This clone has just a few counts. The rearrangement uses TRBV7-3 and TRBJ2-7, with TRBD1 identical over 8 bases. Germline values: CDR1 SGHTA, CDR2 FQGTGA. Trimming at V came to 0 bases and at J to 5 bases, leaving 9 bases not matched to a gene. This CDR3 contains 16 residues. CDR3 in DNA: TGTGCCAGCAGCTTAACGGCCGGGACAGGTAACCACGAGCAGTACTTC. This encodes CASSLTAGTGNHEQYF. Filled out from reference TRBV7-3 and TRBJ2-7, the complete variable domain reads GAGVSQTPSNKVTEKGKYVELRCDPISGHTALYWYRQSLGQGPEFLIYFQGTGAADDSGLPNDRFFAVRPEGSVSTLKIQRTERGDSAVYLCASSLTAGTGNHEQYFGPGTRLTVT.

J is TRBJ2-5 and V is TRBV4-2, with a weak D call TRBD2 (5 bases). Trimming removed 4 bases at V and 1 base at J, with 7 bases between. The CDR3 totals 13 residues. Germline values: CDR1 LGHNA, CDR2 YNFKEQ. The CDR3 loop is CASSREFQETQYF. The CDR3 coding sequence is TGTGCCAGCAGCCGGGAGTTCCAAGAGACCCAGTACTTC.

This clone was detected only a few times. V is TRBV9 and J is TRBJ1-1; 7 bases are a match to TRBD1. The CDR3 spans 15 residues. CDR1 is SGDLS, CDR2 YYNGEE, per germline. Trimming at V came to 5 bases and at J to 1 base, leaving 8 bases not matched to a gene. CDR3: CASSIHGTANTEAFF. The CDR3 coding sequence is TGTGCCAGCAGTATTCACGGGACAGCGAACACTGAAGCTTTCTTT.

The V and J genes are TRBV28 and TRBJ2-1; no definite D call. CDR1 is MDHEN, CDR2 SYDVKM, per germline. Trimming stripped 7 bases from V and 8 bases from J, with 9 bases between. This CDR3 has 11 residues. The CDR3 here is CASNRVDEQFF. In DNA form, the CDR3 reads TGTGCCAGCAACCGGGTCGATGAGCAGTTCTTC.

J is TRBJ2-7 and V is TRBV4-2; no definite D call. V was clipped by 4 bases and J by 2 bases, with 12 bases between them. This CDR3 contains 14 residues. Germline CDR1 is LGHNA and CDR2 is YNFKEQ. CDR3 coding DNA: TGTGCCAGCAGCCCCGGCGGATATGCCTACGAGCAGTACTTC. Residues: CASSPGGYAYEQYF.

V gene TRBV18 combines with J gene TRBJ1-5, with D tentatively TRBD1 (6 bases). The CDR3 loop spans 17 amino acids. V shed 1 base and J shed 3 bases, with 16 bases lying between them. CDR1 and CDR2 from the germline V gene are KGHSH and LQKENI. Written as DNA, the CDR3 is TGTGCCAGCTCACCACGCATGACAGGTGGTGACAATCAGCCCCAGCATTTT. This encodes CASSPRMTGGDNQPQHF. Together with reference TRBV18 and TRBJ1-5, the CDR3 gives the full variable domain: NAGVMQNPRHLVRRRGQEARLRCSPMKGHSHVYWYRQLPEEGLKFMVYLQKENIIDESGMPKERFSAEFPKEGPSILRIQQVVRGDSAAYFCASSPRMTGGDNQPQHFGDGTRLSIL.

This chain links TRBV19 with TRBJ2-7; D possibly corresponds to TRBD1 (5 bases). In germline, CDR1 is LNHDA, CDR2 SQIVND (reference sequence). This CDR3 comprises 15 residues. The V and J ends lost 3 bases and 1 base respectively, with 13 bases between them. The CDR3 DNA sequence: TGTGCCAGTAGTATCACGACAGAACTTTCCTACGAGCAGTACTTC. Its translation: CASSITTELSYEQYF.

This clone was seen ten or more times. The chain joins TRBV6-1 to TRBJ2-7; D is undetermined. Germline V gene lookup returns CDR1 MNHNS and CDR2 SASEGT. V lost 3 bases to trimming and J lost 3 bases, with 9 bases between them. This CDR3 spans 13 amino acids. CDR3 sequence: CASSDGLNYEQYF. CDR3 nucleotides: TGTGCCAGCAGTGACGGTCTGAACTACGAGCAGTACTTC.

The V call is TRBV27, the J call TRBJ1-2; maybe TRBD1 (6 bases). Germline-derived CDR1 and CDR2 are MNHEY and SMNVEV (reference sequence). The CDR3 loop spans 13 amino acids. V was shortened by 2 bases and J by 7 bases, with 11 bases between the two germline ends. Here the CDR3 reads CASSLTGGAGYTF. The CDR3 bases are TGTGCCAGCAGTTTAACTGGGGGGGCTGGCTACACCTTC.

The chain has TRBV2 and TRBJ1-5; a possible D gene is TRBD1 (5 bases). The length of the CDR3 is 13 residues. Trimming pared 4 bases from V and 5 bases from J, leaving 9 bases between. Germline V gene sequence: CDR1 SNHLY, CDR2 FYNNEI. The CDR3 region is CASSGGADQPQHF. The CDR3 DNA follows: TGTGCCAGCAGTGGGGGCGCCGATCAGCCCCAGCATTTT.

The chain joins TRBV7-9 to TRBJ2-7; possible D gene TRBD1, 5 bases. Germline V gene lookup returns CDR1 SEHNR and CDR2 FQNEAQ (reference sequence). This CDR3 contains 15 residues. V was shortened by 1 base and J by 5 bases, with 15 bases between the two germline ends. The CDR3 coding sequence is TGTGCCAGCAGCTTAGACCGGCAGGGTCGAAACGAGCAGTACTTC. Translation gives CASSLDRQGRNEQYF.

This clone was seen only a few times. This sequence joins TRBV19 and TRBJ2-1; 8 nucleotides line up with TRBD2. The germline CDR1 and CDR2 sequences are LNHDA and SQIVND (reference sequence). Trimming took 7 bases from V and 4 from J; bases not matched to a gene: 3. The CDR3 is 13 residues long. Written as DNA, the CDR3 is TGTGCCAGTACGGGGGGGCTATACAATGAGCAGTTCTTC. Encoded protein: CASTGGLYNEQFF.

This clone came up once. The chain carries TRBV12-3 or TRBV12-4 and TRBJ1-1; unclear D gene. V lost 6 bases and J lost 7, with 9 bases in between. The CDR3 has 11 residues. CDR3 residues: CASRFAGEAFF. CDR3 bases: TGTGCCAGCAGGTTTGCGGGTGAAGCTTTCTTT.

V usage is TRBV20-1 and J usage is TRBJ1-1, with D possibly being TRBD1 (5 bases). Germline-derived CDR1 and CDR2 are DFQATT and SNEGSKA (reference sequence). The CDR3 is made up of 14 amino acids. Trimming removed 3 bases from V and 7 bases from J, with 18 bases in between. CDR3 loop: CSASSYRRFDEAFF. CDR3 sequence (DNA): TGCAGTGCTAGTAGTTACAGGCGGTTTGATGAAGCTTTCTTT.

The chain is built from TRBV28 and TRBJ2-7; D perhaps matches TRBD2 (6 bases). CDR1 is MDHEN and CDR2 is SYDVKM in the germline V gene. The CDR3 is made up of 16 amino acids. V shed 3 bases and J shed 2 bases, with 17 bases lying between them. The CDR3 protein is CASSLRPGTPTYEQYF. The CDR3, as DNA: TGTGCCAGCAGTTTGAGGCCCGGGACTCCTACCTACGAGCAGTACTTC.

V gene TRBV4-1 combines with J gene TRBJ2-4; 14 bases agree with TRBD2. The CDR3 has 15 amino acids. The germline CDR1 and CDR2 sequences are MGHRA and YSYEKL. The junction had 6 bases not matched to a gene; V was cut back by 5 bases and J by 9 bases. The CDR3 region is CASSWGLAGAGIQYF. CDR3 nucleotides: TGCGCCAGCAGCTGGGGACTAGCGGGAGCTGGCATTCAGTACTTC.

This clone was recorded once. DNA of the CDR3: TGTGCCAGCAGCTTAGGCCCTAGCGGTCCCACAGATACGCAGTATTTT. Translating it yields CASSLGPSGPTDTQYF. The chain combines TRBV11-2 with TRBJ2-3; 7 bases align to TRBD2. The germline CDR1 and CDR2 sequences are SGHAT and FQNNGV. V shed 1 base and J 2 bases; nucleotides not matched to a gene: 6. The CDR3 has 16 amino acids.

The V gene is TRBV10-2, the J gene TRBJ2-3; 14 bases map to TRBD2. V lost 6 bases and J lost 0; bases outside the gene matches: 8. Germline V gene data show CDR1 as WSHSY and CDR2 as SAAADI. There are 18 residues in the CDR3. CDR3 bases: TGCGCCAGCAGAGCGACTAGCGGGAGGGGAGTTAGCACAGATACGCAGTATTTT. Protein: CASRATSGRGVSTDTQYF.

J is TRBJ2-7 and V is TRBV3-1 (or the pseudogene TRBV3-2); 16 bases line up with TRBD2. The CDR3 has 17 residues. With 3 bases clipped from V and 3 bases from J, the junction kept 5 bases outside the gene matches. Germline V gives CDR1 LGHDT, CDR2 YNNKEL (reference sequence). The DNA of the CDR3 is TGTGCCAGCAGCCATCCGGGACTAGCGGGAGGGGTCTACGAGCAGTACTTC. Its translation is CASSHPGLAGGVYEQYF.